Listed here are 2 T cell receptor beta chains from one sample, sequenced in a study of T cell responses to AZD1222 COVID-19 vaccine (dated by TCRdb to about 2021). This sample's time point label indicates: about 28 days (+/-7) after the second vaccine dose. Receptors were amplified or captured by the immunoSEQ multiplex PCR assay. In TCRdb, the immuneACCESS table is reduced to in-frame sequences with V and J assigned. These tables do not hold every clone; where another copy was compared, an unresolved V gene accounts for under half, and the others remain unexplained. A total of about 73,000 clones appear in this sample, approximately 89% of them only once. In total, the top ten clones hold around 9.3% of the sample. This specimen was peripheral blood, taken 28 days after the second AZD1222 dose. The receptor source for this set is an adult who received the AZD1222 COVID-19 vaccine.

Regarding this clone: Other DNA sequences in the same sample also yield this CDR3. The gene calls are TRBV12-3 or TRBV12-4 and TRBJ2-5, with no clear D. The CDR3 runs to 11 residues. Trimming stripped 5 bases from V and 3 bases from J, with 4 bases between. CDR3 coding DNA: TGTGCCAGCAGTCTGAAAGAGACCCAGTACTTC. It translates to CASSLKETQYF.

This sequence joins TRBV29-1 and TRBJ2-1, with 11 nucleotides matching TRBD2. Losses at the gene ends were 4 bases for V and 5 bases for J; bases not matched to a gene: 10. The CDR3 is made up of 16 amino acids. From germline, CDR1 is SQVTM and CDR2 ANQGSEA. CDR3 in DNA: TGCAGCGTTGGGGCACTAGCGGGAGTTGGAGACAATGAGCAGTTCTTC. It yields the protein CSVGALAGVGDNEQFF.